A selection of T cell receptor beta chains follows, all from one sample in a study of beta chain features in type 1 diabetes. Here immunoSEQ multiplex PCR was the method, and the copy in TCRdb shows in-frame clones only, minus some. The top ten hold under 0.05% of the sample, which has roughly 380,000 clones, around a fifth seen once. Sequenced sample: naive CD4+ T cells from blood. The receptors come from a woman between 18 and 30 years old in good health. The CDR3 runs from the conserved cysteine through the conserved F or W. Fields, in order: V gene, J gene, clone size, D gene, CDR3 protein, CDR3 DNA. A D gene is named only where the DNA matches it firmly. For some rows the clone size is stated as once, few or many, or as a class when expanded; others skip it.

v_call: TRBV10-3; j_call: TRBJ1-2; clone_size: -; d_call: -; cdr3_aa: CATRQESTNYGYTF; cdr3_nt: TGTGCCACCCGACAGGAATCGACTAACTATGGCTACACCTTC
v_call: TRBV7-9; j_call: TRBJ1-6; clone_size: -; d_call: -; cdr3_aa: CASSLGGGGSNSPLHF; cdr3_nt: TGTGCCAGCAGCTTAGGGGGAGGGGGATCGAATTCACCCCTCCACTTT
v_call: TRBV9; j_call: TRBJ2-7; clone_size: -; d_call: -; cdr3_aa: CASSPQATLINEQYF; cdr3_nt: TGTGCCAGCAGCCCCCAGGCCACCCTTATTAACGAGCAGTACTTC
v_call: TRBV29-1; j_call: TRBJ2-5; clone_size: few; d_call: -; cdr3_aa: CSVRTRPQETQYF; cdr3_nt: TGCAGCGTGAGAACTAGGCCCCAAGAGACCCAGTACTTC
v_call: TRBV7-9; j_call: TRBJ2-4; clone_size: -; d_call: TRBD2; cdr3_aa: CASSLRGGKNIQYF; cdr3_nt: TGTGCCAGCAGCTTACGGGGGGGCAAAAACATTCAGTACTTC
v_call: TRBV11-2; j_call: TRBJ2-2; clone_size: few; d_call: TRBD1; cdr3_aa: CASSSLGQGGSGELFF; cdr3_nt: TGTGCCAGCAGCTCCCTGGGACAGGGAGGATCGGGGGAGCTGTTTTTT
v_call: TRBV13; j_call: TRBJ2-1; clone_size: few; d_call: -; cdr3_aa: CASSPVAWENLPEQFF; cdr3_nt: TGTGCCAGCAGCCCCGTAGCTTGGGAGAATCTCCCTGAGCAGTTCTTC
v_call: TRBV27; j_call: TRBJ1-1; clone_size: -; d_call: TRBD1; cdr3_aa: CASRFQGTGHTEAFF; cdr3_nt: TGTGCCAGCAGATTTCAAGGGACAGGGCACACTGAAGCTTTCTTT
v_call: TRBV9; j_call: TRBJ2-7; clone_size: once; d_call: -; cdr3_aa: CASSSPTGLNEQYF; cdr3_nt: TGTGCCAGCAGCTCTCCAACAGGGTTGAACGAGCAGTACTTC
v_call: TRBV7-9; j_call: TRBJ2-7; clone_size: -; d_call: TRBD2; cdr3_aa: CASSLELALNF; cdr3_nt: TGTGCCAGCAGCTTAGAACTAGCGTTGAACTTC
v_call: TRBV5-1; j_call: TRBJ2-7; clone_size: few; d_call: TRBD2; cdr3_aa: CASSLEASGTYEQYF; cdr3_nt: TGCGCCAGCAGCTTGGAAGCTAGCGGTACGTACGAGCAGTACTTC
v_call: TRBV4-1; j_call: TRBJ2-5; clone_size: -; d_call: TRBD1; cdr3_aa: CASSQLNWTGPKGETQYF; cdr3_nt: TGCGCCAGCAGCCAATTAAACTGGACAGGCCCCAAGGGAGAGACCCAGTACTTC
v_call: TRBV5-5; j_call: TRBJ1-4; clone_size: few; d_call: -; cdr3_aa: CASSASTGRTNEKLFF; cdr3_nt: TGTGCCAGCAGCGCGTCTACAGGGAGAACTAATGAAAAACTGTTTTTT
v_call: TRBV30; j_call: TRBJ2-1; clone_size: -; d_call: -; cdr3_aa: CAWSVGQGWNEQFF; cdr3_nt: TGTGCCTGGAGTGTTGGGCAGGGTTGGAATGAGCAGTTCTTC
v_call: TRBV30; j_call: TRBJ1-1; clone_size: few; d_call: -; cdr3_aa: CAWSRSVVEAFF; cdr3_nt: TGTGCCTGGAGTCGGAGCGTAGTTGAAGCTTTCTTT
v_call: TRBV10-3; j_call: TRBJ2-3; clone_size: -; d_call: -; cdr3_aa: CAISDRTASTDTQYF; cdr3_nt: TGTGCCATCAGTGATCGGACAGCGAGCACAGATACGCAGTATTTT